This is a list of T cell receptor beta chains from one sample in a study of CD8+ T cells in alopecia areata. Libraries were prepared by immunoSEQ multiplex PCR; TCRdb keeps only in-frame clonotypes and omits some of them. The data hold 150,000 to 200,000 clones, with about three fifths observed a single time. This material consisted of CD4+ T cells sorted from blood, taken between weeks 47 and 50, from a patient treated with tofacitinib. Every receptor here comes from a human donor with alopecia areata. Each CDR3 is given with its conserved first and last residue. The D gene is left open where the match is weak. Clone sizes are given selectively: once, few, many, or a class where the clone is expanded.

v_call,cdr3_length,clone_size,j_call,d_call,cdr3_nt,cdr3_aa
TRBV27,13,.,TRBJ2-3,.,TGTGCCAGCAGTTTGAACGGACTCGATACGCAGTATTTT,CASSLNGLDTQYF
TRBV4-1,16,.,TRBJ2-1,.,TGCGCCAGCAGCCTTGAAGCGGCAAGCTCCTACAATGAGCAGTTCTTC,CASSLEAASSYNEQFF
TRBV29-1,14,.,TRBJ1-6,TRBD1,TGCAGCGTTCTAATGGGACAGGAAGATTCACCCCTCCACTTT,CSVLMGQEDSPLHF
TRBV5-6,13,.,TRBJ2-5,.,TGTGCCAGCAGCCCGGGCGCGGGAGAGACCCAGTACTTC,CASSPGAGETQYF
TRBV9,12,.,TRBJ2-3,.,TGTGCCAGCAGCGTAGGGGAAGATACGCAGTATTTT,CASSVGEDTQYF
TRBV9,12,.,TRBJ2-3,.,TGTGCCAGCAGCGTAGGGGATAATACGCAGTATTTT,CASSVGDNTQYF
TRBV29-1,12,.,TRBJ1-1,.,TGCAGCGGCGGGCATTCGGACGCTGAAGCTTTCTTT,CSGGHSDAEAFF
TRBV29-1,12,few,TRBJ1-2,.,TGCAGCGTTGGGCGCAGGGACTATGGCTACACCTTC,CSVGRRDYGYTF
TRBV4-1,15,once,TRBJ1-2,.,TGCGCCAGCAGCCCGGCCGGCATGACTAACTATGGCTACACCTTC,CASSPAGMTNYGYTF
TRBV29-1,12,.,TRBJ2-3,.,TGCAGCGCCCGAAGGGCTCGAGATACGCAGTATTTT,CSARRARDTQYF
TRBV7-9,14,few,TRBJ2-4,.,TGTGCCAGCAGCTTAACCGGGTCCAAAAACATTCAGTACTTC,CASSLTGSKNIQYF
TRBV30,11,once,TRBJ2-2,.,TGTGCCTGGAGTCCGGACAGGGAGCTGTTTTTT,CAWSPDRELFF
TRBV6-5,14,few,TRBJ2-5,.,TGTGCCACCAGCAATACAGGGATTTCAGAGACCCAGTACTTC,CATSNTGISETQYF